The source of this T cell receptor beta chain is a study of blood T cell repertoires in COVID-19. About this clone itself: Other nucleotide sequences in the sample specify the same CDR3.

Authors' methods: Estimated nucleated cell counts came from reference gene primer amplification. The protocol was immunoSEQ multiplex PCR, while the TCRdb copy is restricted to in-frame clones and leaves out a portion. From that table come the V and J calls and clone size; the DNA was used to work out D and trimming. The sample consists of roughly 170,000 clones, approximately 90% of them appearing once. V was pared by 6 bases and J by 2 bases, with 7 bases between. This CDR3 spans 12 amino acids. Germline V lookup: CDR1 MNHEY, CDR2 SVGAGI. Material for sequencing was peripheral blood. This sequence originates from a man aged 55 to 70 with acute or convalescent COVID-19. The genes are TRBV6-5 and TRBJ2-5, with D perhaps matching TRBD2 (5 bases). CDR3 nucleotide sequence: TGTGCCAGCAGGGACTTGCAAGAGACCCAGTACTTC. It is translated as CASRDLQETQYF.